A selection of T cell receptor beta chains follows, all from one sample in a study of response to subunit inactivated influenza vaccine. TCRdb itself ran the RT-PCR reads through MiXCR, one entry per CDR3 protein. The repertoire includes 500,000 to 600,000 distinct CDR3 sequences, roughly 10% of them detected once, and more than 9.5% sits in the top ten. The data were also submitted as part of a second study, on T cells expressing NK-cell markers.

The source was PBMCs from blood, collected on the day of vaccination. The receptor source for this set is a man aged 50-59 years who received an inactivated influenza vaccine. Both conserved end residues are part of each CDR3. The D gene is left open where the match is weak. Clone size, where shown, is once, few, many, or a class for clones that have expanded.

V	J	size	D	DNA	CDR3
TRBV28	TRBJ2-3	few	TRBD2	TGTGCCAGCAGTTTAGGAGGACTAGCGGGAATTACAGATACGCAGTATTTT	CASSLGGLAGITDTQYF
TRBV12-3/TRBV12-4	TRBJ2-2	many	.	TGTGCCAGCAGTTTAGACGGATACACCGGGGAGCTGTTTTTT	CASSLDGYTGELFF
TRBV12-3/TRBV12-4	TRBJ2-7	few	TRBD1	TGTGCCAGCAGGGGACAGGGTACTTTATACGAGCAGTACTTC	CASRGQGTLYEQYF
TRBV5-1	TRBJ2-7	.	TRBD2	TGCGCCAGCAGCTTGGATGCTAGCGGGACTCGGGAGCAGTACTTC	CASSLDASGTREQYF
TRBV6-1	TRBJ2-5	.	TRBD2	TGTGCCAGCGGTCCACGTCTAGCGGGGACGGGGGAGACCCAGTACTTC	CASGPRLAGTGETQYF
TRBV6-5	TRBJ2-1	few	TRBD2	TGTGCCAGCAGTTACTCAGGACTAGCGGGGAATGAGCAGTTCTTC	CASSYSGLAGNEQFF
TRBV20-1	TRBJ1-3	few	.	TGCAGTGCTAGATCGTGGAGCTCTGGAAACACCATATATTTT	CSARSWSSGNTIYF
TRBV24-1	TRBJ2-1	.	TRBD2	TGTGCCACCGCGGGACTAGCCGATGAGCAGTTCTTC	CATAGLADEQFF
TRBV7-9	TRBJ2-2	.	.	TGTGCCAGCAGCCGTCGCCGTGTAGGGACCGGGGAGCTGTTTTTT	CASSRRRVGTGELFF
TRBV28	TRBJ2-5	few	.	TGTGCCAGCAGTCGTCAGACAGTCCAAGAGACCCAGTACTTC	CASSRQTVQETQYF
TRBV29-1	TRBJ1-1	few	.	TGCAGCGTTGGCGCAGGTATGAGCTCCATGAACACTGAAGCTTTCTTT	CSVGAGMSSMNTEAFF
TRBV25-1	TRBJ2-2	.	.	TGTGCCAGCAATGCGTGGGAGGACACCGGGGAGCTGTTTTTT	CASNAWEDTGELFF
TRBV6-2/TRBV6-3	TRBJ2-5	.	TRBD1	TGTGCCAGCACCGCCGGGACAGAAGAGACCCAGTACTTC	CASTAGTEETQYF
TRBV7-9	TRBJ2-3	.	.	TGTGCCACCCCCCGGGACTCCAAAAACACAGCTACGCAGTATTTT	CATPRDSKNTATQYF
TRBV7-9	TRBJ2-5	.	.	TGTGCCAGCAGCTTGGCGGGAACGGCAGAGACCCAGTACTTC	CASSLAGTAETQYF
TRBV15	TRBJ2-1	.	.	TGTGCCACCAGCAGAGATTCGGGACCCGCGAATGAGCAGTTCTTC	CATSRDSGPANEQFF
TRBV5-6	TRBJ2-7	.	.	TGTGCCCGCAGCTTAATTCCGAGTTACGAGCAGTACTTC	CARSLIPSYEQYF
TRBV9	TRBJ2-5	.	TRBD1	TGTGCCAGCAGCACGCTTAATGGGAACAGGGGGGAGACCCAGTACTTC	CASSTLNGNRGETQYF
TRBV6-5	TRBJ2-6	few	TRBD1	TGTGCCAGCAGTTGGACAGGGGGGTGGTCCGGGGCCAACGTCCTGACTTTC	CASSWTGGWSGANVLTF
TRBV15	TRBJ1-5	.	.	TGTGCCACCAGCAGAGATACGGGTAGGGTAGGGAGCAATCAGCCCCAGCATTTT	CATSRDTGRVGSNQPQHF